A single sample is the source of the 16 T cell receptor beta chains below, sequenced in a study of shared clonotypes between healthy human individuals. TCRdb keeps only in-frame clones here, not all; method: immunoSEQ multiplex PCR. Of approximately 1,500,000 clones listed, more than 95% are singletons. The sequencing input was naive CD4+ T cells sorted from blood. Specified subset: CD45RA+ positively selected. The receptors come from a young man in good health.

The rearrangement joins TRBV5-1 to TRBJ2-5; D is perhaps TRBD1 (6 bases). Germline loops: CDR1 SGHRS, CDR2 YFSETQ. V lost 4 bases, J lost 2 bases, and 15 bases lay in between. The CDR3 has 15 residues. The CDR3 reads CASSVAQGMQETQYF. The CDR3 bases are TGCGCCAGCAGCGTGGCACAGGGTATGCAAGAGACCCAGTACTTC. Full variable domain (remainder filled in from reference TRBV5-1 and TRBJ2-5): KAGVTQTPRYLIKTRGQQVTLSCSPISGHRSVSWYQQTPGQGLQFLFEYFSETQRNKGNFPGRFSGRQFSNSRSEMNVSTLELGDSALYLCASSVAQGMQETQYFGPGTRLLVL.

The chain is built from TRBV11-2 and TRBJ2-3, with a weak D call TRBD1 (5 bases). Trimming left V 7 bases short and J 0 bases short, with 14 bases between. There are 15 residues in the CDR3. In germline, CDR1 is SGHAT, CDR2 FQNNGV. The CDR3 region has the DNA TGTGCCAGCACCTCCCAGGGTACTAGCACAGATACGCAGTATTTT. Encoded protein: CASTSQGTSTDTQYF.

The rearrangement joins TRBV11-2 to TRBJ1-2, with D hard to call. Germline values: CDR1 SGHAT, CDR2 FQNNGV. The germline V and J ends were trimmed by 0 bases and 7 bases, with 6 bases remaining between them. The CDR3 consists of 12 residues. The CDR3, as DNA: TGTGCCAGCAGCTTAGACTCCTCTGGCTACACCTTC. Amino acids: CASSLDSSGYTF.

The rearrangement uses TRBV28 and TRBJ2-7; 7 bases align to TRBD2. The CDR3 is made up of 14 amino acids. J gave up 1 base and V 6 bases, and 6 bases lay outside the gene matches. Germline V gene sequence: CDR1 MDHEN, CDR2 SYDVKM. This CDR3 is CASSTRRGSYEQYF. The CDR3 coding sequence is TGTGCCAGCAGCACCCGGCGGGGGTCCTACGAGCAGTACTTC.

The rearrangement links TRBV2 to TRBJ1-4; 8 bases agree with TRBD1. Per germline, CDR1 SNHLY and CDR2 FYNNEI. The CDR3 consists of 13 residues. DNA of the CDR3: TGTGGATCAGGGGGCGCGGGTAATGAAAAACTGTTTTTT. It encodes CGSGGAGNEKLFF.

The CDR3 nucleotides read TGTGCCAGCAGTCAAACAGGGAAAGGGGGCTACACCTTC. Amino acid sequence: CASSQTGKGGYTF. The chain has TRBV7-9 and TRBJ1-2; D perhaps matches TRBD1 (6 bases). V was trimmed by 6 bases and J by 8 bases, leaving 16 bases between them. Germline V gives CDR1 SEHNR, CDR2 FQNEAQ (reference sequence). The CDR3 has 13 amino acids.

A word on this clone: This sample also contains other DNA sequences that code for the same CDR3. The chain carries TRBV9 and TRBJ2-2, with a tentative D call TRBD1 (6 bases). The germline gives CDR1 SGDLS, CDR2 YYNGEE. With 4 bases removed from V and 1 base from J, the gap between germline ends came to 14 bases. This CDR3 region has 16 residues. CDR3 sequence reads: CASSPRGGQNTGELFF. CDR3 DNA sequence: TGTGCCAGCAGCCCCAGGGGCGGACAGAACACCGGGGAGCTGTTTTTT.

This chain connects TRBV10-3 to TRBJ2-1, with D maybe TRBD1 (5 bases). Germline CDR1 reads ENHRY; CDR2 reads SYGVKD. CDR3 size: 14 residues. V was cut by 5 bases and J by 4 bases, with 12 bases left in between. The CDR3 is CAISRQLTYNEQFF. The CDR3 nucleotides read TGTGCCATCAGTCGACAGCTGACGTACAATGAGCAGTTCTTC.

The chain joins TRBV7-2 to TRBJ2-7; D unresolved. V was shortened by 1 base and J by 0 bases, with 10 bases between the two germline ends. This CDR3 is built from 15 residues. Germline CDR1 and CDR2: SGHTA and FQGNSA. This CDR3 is CASSLVSVGSYEQYF. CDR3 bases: TGTGCCAGCAGCTTAGTTTCGGTTGGCTCCTACGAGCAGTACTTC.

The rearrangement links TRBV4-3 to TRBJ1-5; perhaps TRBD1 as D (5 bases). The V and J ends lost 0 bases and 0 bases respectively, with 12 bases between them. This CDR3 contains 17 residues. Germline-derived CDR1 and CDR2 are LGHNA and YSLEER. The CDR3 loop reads CASSQEVTGHSNQPQHF. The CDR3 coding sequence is TGCGCCAGCAGCCAAGAGGTAACAGGCCATAGCAATCAGCCCCAGCATTTT.

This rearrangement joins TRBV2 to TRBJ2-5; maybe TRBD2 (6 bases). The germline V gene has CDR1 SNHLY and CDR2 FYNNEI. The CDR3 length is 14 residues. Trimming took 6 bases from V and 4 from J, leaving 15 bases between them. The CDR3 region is CASSLEGGGETQYF. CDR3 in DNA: TGTGCCAGCAGCCTTGAGGGAGGCGGAGAGACCCAGTACTTC. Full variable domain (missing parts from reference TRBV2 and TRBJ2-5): EPEVTQTPSHQVTQMGQEVILRCVPISNHLYFYWYRQILGQKVEFLVSFYNNEISEKSEIFDDQFSVERPDGSNFTLKIRSTKLEDSAMYFCASSLEGGGETQYFGPGTRLLVL.

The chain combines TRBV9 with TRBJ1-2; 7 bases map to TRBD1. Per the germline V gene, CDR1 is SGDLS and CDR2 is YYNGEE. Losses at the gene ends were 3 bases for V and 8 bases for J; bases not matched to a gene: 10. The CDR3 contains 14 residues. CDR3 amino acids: CASSDPGTAKGYTF. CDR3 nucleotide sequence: TGTGCCAGCAGCGACCCCGGGACAGCGAAAGGCTACACCTTC.

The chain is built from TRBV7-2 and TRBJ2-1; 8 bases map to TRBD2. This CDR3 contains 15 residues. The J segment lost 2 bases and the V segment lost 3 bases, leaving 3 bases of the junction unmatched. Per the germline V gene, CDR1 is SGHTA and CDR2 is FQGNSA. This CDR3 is CASSFSGSPYNEQFF. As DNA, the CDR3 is TGTGCCAGCAGCTTCAGCGGGAGCCCCTACAATGAGCAGTTCTTC.

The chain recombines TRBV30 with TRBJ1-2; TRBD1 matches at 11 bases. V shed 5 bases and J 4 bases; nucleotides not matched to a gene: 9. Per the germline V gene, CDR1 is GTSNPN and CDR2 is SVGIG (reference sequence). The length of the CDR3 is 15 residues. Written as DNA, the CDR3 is TGTGCCTGGGGGACAGGGGGGCCCAAAGTCTATGGCTACACCTTC. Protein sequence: CAWGTGGPKVYGYTF.

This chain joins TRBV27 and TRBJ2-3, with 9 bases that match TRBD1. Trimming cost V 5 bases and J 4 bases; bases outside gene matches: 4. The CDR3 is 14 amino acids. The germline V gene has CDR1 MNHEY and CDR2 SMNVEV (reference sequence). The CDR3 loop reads CASSEQGASDTQYF. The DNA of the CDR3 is TGTGCCAGCAGTGAACAGGGGGCGTCAGATACGCAGTATTTT.

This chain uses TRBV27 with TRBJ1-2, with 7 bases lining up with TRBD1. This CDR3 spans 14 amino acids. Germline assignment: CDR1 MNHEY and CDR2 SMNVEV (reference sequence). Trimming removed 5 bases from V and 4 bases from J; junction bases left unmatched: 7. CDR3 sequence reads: CASSPRQGGYGYTF. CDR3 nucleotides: TGTGCCAGCAGTCCTCGACAGGGTGGCTATGGCTACACCTTC.